These 14 T cell receptor beta chains were all obtained from the same sample, sequenced in a study of Graves' ophthalmopathy and Graves' hyperthyroidism. RNA transcripts yielded amplified TCR beta CDR3 regions. HTBI primers primed a first-round RT-PCR, and a second-round multiplex PCR followed. Via MiXCR, TCRdb re-called the multiplex PCR reads, giving one row per CDR3 protein. This table holds hundreds of thousands of distinct CDR3 sequences, 20% to 25% found once. Sequencing was carried out using peripheral blood. These receptors were collected from a woman aged 18-29 years with stable Graves' hyperthyroidism.

This rearrangement joins TRBV4-1 to TRBJ2-5; perhaps D is TRBD1 or TRBD2 (5 bases each). Germline V gene lookup returns CDR1 MGHRA and CDR2 YSYEKL. The CDR3 covers 14 residues. V was trimmed by 4 bases and J by 7 bases, leaving 16 bases between them. CDR3 nucleotides: TGCGCCAGCAGCCGGGACGACCATCAGGGGACCCAGTACTTC. Translation gives CASSRDDHQGTQYF.

This clonotype was seen repeatedly, ten times or more. For the CDR3, the DNA is TGTGCCAGCAGCTTAGATTTCGGCTTCTTTCAAGAGACCCAGTACTTC. Translating it yields CASSLDFGFFQETQYF. This chain connects TRBV11-2 to TRBJ2-5, with D hard to call. The ends were cut back, 0 bases at V and 2 bases at J, with 13 bases in the middle. The germline CDR1 and CDR2 sequences are SGHAT and FQNNGV. The CDR3 has 16 amino acids. Together with reference TRBV11-2 and TRBJ2-5, the CDR3 gives the full variable domain: EAGVAQSPRYKIIEKRQSVAFWCNPISGHATLYWYQQILGQGPKLLIQFQNNGVVDDSQLPKDRFSAERLKGVDSTLKIQPAKLEDSAVYLCASSLDFGFFQETQYFGPGTRLLVL.

The CDR3 DNA is TGTGCCAGCAGTTACGATTATGGTTCCCACACCGGGGAGCTGTTTTTT. As protein: CASSYDYGSHTGELFF. This rearrangement joins TRBV6-5 to TRBJ2-2; D gene unclear. There are 16 residues in the CDR3. Germline V gene data show CDR1 as MNHEY and CDR2 as SVGAGI. V lost 2 bases to trimming and J lost 3 bases, with 13 bases between them.

This clonotype was counted once. The genes are TRBV6-1 and TRBJ1-1, with unresolved D. CDR3 length: 10 residues. Trimming pared 5 bases from V and 4 bases from J, leaving 2 bases between. The germline V gene has CDR1 MNHNS and CDR2 SASEGT. The CDR3 is CASSRTEAFF. As DNA, the CDR3 is TGTGCCAGCAGTCGCACTGAAGCTTTCTTT.

This clonotype turned up a few times. This CDR3 is CASSDRAPGELFF. CDR3 bases: TGCGCCAGCAGCGACAGGGCGCCCGGGGAGCTGTTTTTT. The chain combines TRBV4-1 with TRBJ2-2; TRBD1 matches 7 bases. Losses at the gene ends were 5 bases for V and 6 bases for J; bases not matched to a gene: 3. CDR3 length: 13 residues. CDR1 is MGHRA, CDR2 YSYEKL, per germline.

At least ten counts were recorded for this clonotype. V usage is TRBV3-1 and J usage is TRBJ1-5, with TRBD1 as a possible D gene (5 bases). The CDR3 spans 14 residues. Per the germline V gene, CDR1 is LGHDT and CDR2 is YNNKEL (reference sequence). V lost 2 bases and J 1 base, leaving 6 bases between the germline ends. CDR3 protein: CASSQRGSNQPQHF. The CDR3 DNA reads as TGTGCCAGCAGCCAACGGGGGAGCAATCAGCCCCAGCATTTT. Full variable domain (missing parts from reference TRBV3-1 and TRBJ1-5): DTAVSQTPKYLVTQMGNDKSIKCEQNLGHDTMYWYKQDSKKFLKIMFSYNNKELIINETVPNRFSPKSPDKAHLNLHINSLELGDSAVYFCASSQRGSNQPQHFGDGTRLSIL.

This chain connects TRBV6-5 to TRBJ2-4; 9 bases are shared with TRBD2. The germline V gene encodes CDR1 MNHEY and CDR2 SVGAGI. The CDR3 contains 13 residues. V was pared by 7 bases and J by 5 bases, with 3 bases of the junction left unmatched. The CDR3 region is CASIQRGENIQYF. CDR3 DNA: TGTGCCAGCATCCAGCGGGGGGAAAACATTCAGTACTTC.

This clonotype was seen repeatedly, ten times or more. V and J are TRBV20-1 and TRBJ2-7, with TRBD2 matching 7 bases. Germline CDR1 and CDR2: DFQATT and SNEGSKA (reference sequence). CDR3 length equals 17 residues. V shed 0 bases and J 5 bases; nucleotides not matched to a gene: 16. CDR3 region: CSARDWGFRGRLNEQYF. CDR3 coding DNA: TGCAGTGCTAGAGATTGGGGCTTCCGCGGGAGACTCAACGAGCAGTACTTC.

This clonotype showed up many times. The rearrangement links TRBV20-1 to TRBJ2-2; no clear D gene. The CDR3 runs to 12 residues. V was cut by 6 bases and J by 5 bases, with 10 bases left in between. Germline CDR1 DFQATT, CDR2 SNEGSKA (reference sequence). In DNA form, the CDR3 reads TGCAGTGCCTCTCCTTCGACCGGGGAGCTGTTTTTT. Translation gives CSASPSTGELFF.

The CDR3, as DNA: TGTGCCAGCAGTTTGTTCCAGGGGGCGCAAACTGAAGCTTTCTTT. Residues: CASSLFQGAQTEAFF. The rearrangement uses TRBV12-3 or TRBV12-4 and TRBJ1-1, with TRBD1 identical over 8 bases. This CDR3 spans 15 amino acids. V gave up 3 bases and J gave up 5 bases; unmatched junction bases: 8.

As for this clonotype: A junction boundary mismatches the germline segment, possibly from a read error. The chain uses TRBV29-1 and TRBJ2-4, with no clear D. Germline V CDR1 and CDR2: SQVTM, ANQGSEA. The CDR3 length is 11 residues. This CDR3 reads CSVVSKNIKYF. The CDR3 DNA is TGCAGCGTTGTGAGCAAAAACATTAAGTACTTC.

This clonotype was seen at least ten times. V is TRBV2 and J is TRBJ2-6, with 7 bases fitting TRBD1. The ends lost 4 bases at V and 0 bases at J; junction bases unmatched: 3. The CDR3 is 16 residues long. Germline V gives CDR1 SNHLY, CDR2 FYNNEI. The CDR3 is CASSGRTGSGANVLTF. In nucleotides, the CDR3 is TGTGCCAGCAGTGGAAGGACAGGCTCTGGGGCCAACGTCCTGACTTTC.

The CDR3 sequence is CASSPLGVSDAFF. The DNA for the CDR3 is TGTGCCAGCAGCCCGCTGGGGGTGAGTGATGCTTTCTTT. V is TRBV7-2 and J is TRBJ1-1; perhaps TRBD1 as D (5 bases). The CDR3 extends over 13 amino acids. The germline V gene has CDR1 SGHTA and CDR2 FQGNSA. Trimming pared 5 bases from V and 11 bases from J, leaving 18 bases between.

This clonotype was found many times. CDR3 bases: TGTGCCAGCAGTTCGGAGCGGGGGGGAGGGTACGAGCAGTACTTC. It encodes CASSSERGGGYEQYF. The chain employs TRBV28 and TRBJ2-7; 10 bases align to TRBD2. V shed 4 bases and J 4 bases; nucleotides not matched to a gene: 7. Germline V gene lookup returns CDR1 MDHEN and CDR2 SYDVKM. This CDR3 contains 15 residues.